The 32 T cell receptor beta chains reported below all come from one sample, sequenced in a study of blood T cell repertoires in COVID-19. TCRdb's table, derived via immunoSEQ multiplex PCR, lists solely in-frame clones and lacks some. Altogether a few hundred thousand clones are present, about 86% being singletons, with the ten largest covering 3.5% to 4%. Sequenced material: PBMCs or T cells enriched from blood (not recorded which). All receptors come from a woman in her thirties or forties with acute COVID-19.

The chain combines TRBV9 with TRBJ2-1; TRBD2 aligns across 10 bases. CDR3 length: 18 residues. Germline V lookup: CDR1 SGDLS, CDR2 YYNGEE. The ends lost 0 bases at V and 7 bases at J; junction bases unmatched: 13. The CDR3 sequence: CASSVAPSSGRAGNEQFF. CDR3 nucleotide sequence: TGTGCCAGCAGCGTAGCCCCATCTAGCGGGAGAGCGGGGAATGAGCAGTTCTTC.

This sequence joins TRBV25-1 and TRBJ1-2, with 7 bases identical to TRBD1. The CDR3 covers 13 residues. The V segment lost 2 bases and the J segment 5 bases; nucleotides outside the gene matches: 2. Germline-derived CDR1 and CDR2 are MGHDK and SYGVNS. The CDR3 protein is CASSEGTEYGYTF. DNA of the CDR3: TGTGCCAGCAGTGAAGGGACAGAATATGGCTACACCTTC.

The chain combines TRBV27 with TRBJ2-7, with 8 bases aligning to TRBD1. The V and J ends lost 5 bases and 3 bases, in that order; junction bases with no gene match: 3. The CDR3 spans 13 residues. Germline V gene data show CDR1 as MNHEY and CDR2 as SMNVEV (reference sequence). CDR3 protein: CASSQGTGYEQYF. The CDR3 nucleotides read TGTGCCAGCAGTCAGGGGACAGGCTACGAGCAGTACTTC.

The V call is TRBV5-1, the J call TRBJ2-1, with TRBD2 identical over 16 bases. The CDR3 loop spans 20 amino acids. V was clipped by 5 bases and J by 1 base; unmatched bases: 12. Germline values: CDR1 SGHRS, CDR2 YFSETQ. In nucleotides, the CDR3 is TGCGCCAGCAGTTTGACCGTTCCGGGACTAGCGGGAGGGTCCTACAATGAGCAGTTCTTC. It translates to CASSLTVPGLAGGSYNEQFF.

The J gene is TRBJ2-5, the V gene TRBV21-1; TRBD2 is the table's D call and was not checked against the DNA. TRBV21-1 is termed a pseudogene. The length of the CDR3 is 16 residues. The CDR3 coding sequence is TGTGCCAGCAGCAAATTGGGGACTCGAAGGGACGAGACCCAGTACTTC. Its protein is CASSKLGTRRDETQYF.

V usage is TRBV7-2 and J usage is TRBJ2-5, with TRBD2 as a possible D gene (7 bases). The CDR3 covers 15 residues. The V gene's germline CDR1 is SGHTA and CDR2 FQGNSA. The V end was cut by 5 bases, the J end by 5 bases, with 18 bases between. For the CDR3, the DNA is TGTGCCAGCAGCACCCCTGTCGGGGGGCGCGAGACCCAGTACTTC. Translating gives CASSTPVGGRETQYF.

J is TRBJ2-7 and V is TRBV5-8; D unclear. Germline V gene data show CDR1 as SGHTS and CDR2 as YDEGEE. Trimming shortened V by 4 bases and J by 4 bases, and 9 bases separated the two germline ends. The CDR3 loop spans 12 amino acids. CDR3 in amino acids: CASSHRVYEQYF. The CDR3 bases are TGTGCCAGCAGCCATCGGGTTTACGAGCAGTACTTC.

In its sample, this clone was seen a few times. The genes are TRBV6-5 and TRBJ1-1; unclear D gene. The CDR3 consists of 13 residues. The germline gives CDR1 MNHEY, CDR2 SVGAGI. Trimming pared 0 bases from V and 11 bases from J, leaving 13 bases between. CDR3 DNA: TGTGCCAGCAGTTACTCGAGCGGGAATGGGGCTTTCTTT. Its translation is CASSYSSGNGAFF.

V is TRBV4-1 and J is TRBJ2-3; 7 nucleotides match TRBD2. Per the germline V gene, CDR1 is MGHRA and CDR2 is YSYEKL. CDR3 length equals 18 residues. Germline trimming cut 4 bases from V and 3 bases from J; bases unmatched to any gene: 16. The CDR3 DNA sequence: TGCGCCAGCAGCCCGCGCCCAGTGGGGAGCGGGACTACAGATACGCAGTATTTT. As protein: CASSPRPVGSGTTDTQYF.

This clone was counted between two and nine times. The V and J genes are TRBV30 and TRBJ2-7, with 8 bases aligning to TRBD1. Trimming cost V 8 bases and J 0 bases; bases outside gene matches: 6. The CDR3 covers 13 residues. Germline V gene lookup returns CDR1 GTSNPN and CDR2 SVGIG (reference sequence). CDR3 in DNA: TGTGCCACAGGGGGGACGGCCTCCTACGAGCAGTACTTC. This translates into CATGGTASYEQYF.

The chain links TRBV19 to TRBJ1-1; no definite D call. CDR1 is LNHDA, CDR2 SQIVND, per germline (reference sequence). The CDR3 has 16 residues. Trimming removed 1 base from V and 5 bases from J, with 17 bases in between. This CDR3 reads CASSIGVAGRRTEAFF. DNA of the CDR3: TGTGCCAGTAGTATAGGGGTCGCGGGAAGAAGAACTGAAGCTTTCTTT.

The chain has TRBV19 and TRBJ2-3, with no clear D. V lost 5 bases and J 1 base, leaving 10 bases between the germline ends. Looked up from germline, CDR1 is LNHDA and CDR2 is SQIVND (reference sequence). CDR3 length: 14 residues. The CDR3 DNA follows: TGTGCCAGTAGTCTCCTCCGGGGCACAGATACGCAGTATTTT. Translation gives CASSLLRGTDTQYF.

V gene TRBV9 combines with J gene TRBJ2-7; D call uncertain. V was trimmed by 4 bases and J by 7 bases, leaving 21 bases between them. CDR3 length: 15 residues. Germline V gene lookup returns CDR1 SGDLS and CDR2 YYNGEE. CDR3 nucleotides: TGTGCCAGCAGCCCCCACCCTCCTGGAGTAGGAGAGCAGTACTTC. Translation: CASSPHPPGVGEQYF.

Here the CDR3 reads CASSKQGSNSPLHF. The CDR3 DNA is TGTGCCAGTAGCAAACAGGGGTCTAATTCACCCCTCCACTTT. The chain couples TRBV19 to TRBJ1-6, with 7 bases lining up with TRBD1. Losses at the gene ends were 6 bases for V and 6 bases for J; bases not matched to a gene: 5. This CDR3 region has 14 residues. Per germline, CDR1 LNHDA and CDR2 SQIVND (reference sequence). The variable domain in full, completed from reference TRBV19 and TRBJ1-6, reads DGGITQSPKYLFRKEGQNVTLSCEQNLNHDAMYWYRQDPGQGLRLIYYSQIVNDFQKGDIAEGYSVSREKKESFPLTVTSAQKNPTAFYLCASSKQGSNSPLHFGNGTRLTVT.

This rearrangement joins TRBV9 to TRBJ2-7; D not certain. The CDR3 consists of 15 residues. Looked up from germline, CDR1 is SGDLS and CDR2 is YYNGEE. The V end was cut by 0 bases, the J end by 2 bases, with 12 bases between. CDR3: CASSVGQSLTYEQYF. CDR3 nucleotide sequence: TGTGCCAGCAGCGTAGGACAATCTTTGACCTACGAGCAGTACTTC.

The chain uses TRBV29-1 and TRBJ2-7; 10 bases align to TRBD2. CDR3 length equals 13 residues. Germline lookup yields CDR1 SQVTM and CDR2 ANQGSEA. V was clipped by 6 bases and J by 0 bases; unmatched bases: 2. CDR3 protein: CSVPSGSSYEQYF. The CDR3 DNA sequence: TGCAGCGTACCTAGCGGGAGCTCCTACGAGCAGTACTTC.

This clone appeared once. V gene TRBV11-2 combines with J gene TRBJ2-7; D is perhaps TRBD1 (5 bases). Germline assignment: CDR1 SGHAT and CDR2 FQNNGV. The CDR3 loop spans 18 amino acids. The V gene lost 5 bases and the J gene lost 3 bases, with 26 bases spanning the gap. CDR3 region: CASSLFDRTFNTIYEQYF. CDR3 DNA: TGTGCCAGCAGCCTGTTCGATAGGACATTTAACACCATCTACGAGCAGTACTTC.

V is TRBV5-6 and J is TRBJ2-7; 9 nucleotides line up with TRBD2. The CDR3 runs 16 residues. The V segment lost 4 bases and the J segment 2 bases; nucleotides outside the gene matches: 10. CDR1 and CDR2 from the germline V gene are SGHDT and YYEEEE. The CDR3 spells CASSILSGSFTYEQYF. The CDR3 DNA reads TGTGCCAGCAGCATACTTAGCGGGAGTTTTACCTACGAGCAGTACTTC.

The J gene is TRBJ1-5, the V gene TRBV24-1; 8 bases agree with TRBD1. The junction had 2 bases not matched to a gene; V was cut back by 7 bases and J by 4 bases. Germline CDR1 is KGHDR and CDR2 is SFDVKD. This CDR3 region has 13 residues. The CDR3 bases are TGTGCCACCAGCGGACAGGGTAATCAGCCCCAGCATTTT. Amino acid sequence: CATSGQGNQPQHF.

The chain joins TRBV6-1 to TRBJ2-3; D remains ambiguous. CDR1 MNHNS and CDR2 SASEGT come from the germline V gene. CDR3 length equals 12 residues. Trimming pared 1 base from V and 3 bases from J, leaving 2 bases between. CDR3 loop: CASSEVTDTQYF. CDR3 in DNA: TGTGCCAGCAGTGAAGTAACAGATACGCAGTATTTT.

This clone occurred many times. The chain combines TRBV3-1 (or the pseudogene TRBV3-2) with TRBJ2-7; D is undetermined. V was trimmed by 1 base and J by 0 bases, leaving 7 bases between them. This CDR3 region has 14 residues. In germline, CDR1 is LGHDT, CDR2 YNNKEL (reference sequence). The CDR3 here is CASSQVYSSYEQYF. The CDR3 coding sequence is TGTGCCAGCAGCCAAGTGTACAGCTCCTACGAGCAGTACTTC.

The genes are TRBV4-3 and TRBJ2-7; D might be TRBD2 (5 bases). V shed 0 bases and J shed 2 bases, with 17 bases lying between them. The CDR3 spans 17 residues. Germline values: CDR1 LGHNA, CDR2 YSLEER. The CDR3 DNA sequence: TGCGCCAGCAGCCAAGAATTTTCCGGGATTGGTGCCTACGAGCAGTACTTC. Amino acid sequence: CASSQEFSGIGAYEQYF.

The J gene is TRBJ1-3, the V gene TRBV27; tentatively, D is TRBD1 (5 bases). Germline CDR1 and CDR2: MNHEY and SMNVEV (reference sequence). This CDR3 has 13 amino acids. V shed 10 bases and J shed 0 bases, with 10 bases lying between them. CDR3 region: CATRASSGNTIYF. DNA for the CDR3: TGTGCCACCAGGGCCTCCTCTGGAAACACCATATATTTT.

This chain uses TRBV2 with TRBJ2-5; TRBD2 aligns across 8 bases. CDR3 length: 14 amino acids. The germline CDR1 and CDR2 sequences are SNHLY and FYNNEI. V trimming: 7 bases; J trimming: 5 bases; junction bases outside the gene matches: 9. Here the CDR3 reads CASTRREVGETQYF. The CDR3 DNA follows: TGTGCCAGCACGCGGCGGGAGGTTGGGGAGACCCAGTACTTC.

V usage is TRBV9 and J usage is TRBJ2-2, with a tentative D call TRBD2 (5 bases). This CDR3 comprises 16 residues. Trimming shortened V by 4 bases and J by 3 bases, and 16 bases separated the two germline ends. Per germline, CDR1 SGDLS and CDR2 YYNGEE. The CDR3 protein is CASSPPQRADTGELFF. Written as DNA, the CDR3 is TGTGCCAGCAGCCCCCCTCAGAGGGCCGACACCGGGGAGCTGTTTTTT.

On this clone: Mismatch with germline at one junction end may stem from a read error. The rearrangement uses TRBV7-3 and TRBJ2-1, with 11 positions matching TRBD2. Germline V gene lookup returns CDR1 SGHTA and CDR2 FQGTGA. This CDR3 has 14 residues. The CDR3, as DNA: TGTGCCAACAGCTTACCACTAGCGGGAGCTGAGCAGTTCTTC. It specifies CANSLPLAGAEQFF. The full variable domain, rest sourced from reference TRBV7-3 and TRBJ2-1, is GAGVSQTPSNKVTEKGKYVELRCDPISGHTALYWYRQSLGQGPEFLIYFQGTGAADDSGLPNDRFFAVRPEGSVSTLKIQRTERGDSAVYLCANSLPLAGAEQFFGPGTRLTVL.

For this clone: This specimen includes other DNA sequences encoding the same CDR3. The chain employs TRBV9 and TRBJ1-6; TRBD1 aligns across 7 bases. CDR3 length: 17 amino acids. With 2 bases clipped from V and 4 bases from J, the junction kept 9 bases outside the gene matches. Germline assignment: CDR1 SGDLS and CDR2 YYNGEE. The CDR3 DNA follows: TGTGCCAGCAGCGTGGGCAGGGGGAACCTTTATAATTCACCCCTCCACTTT. Translating gives CASSVGRGNLYNSPLHF.

The chain has TRBV5-5 and TRBJ2-5, with 9 bases identical to TRBD1. CDR1 and CDR2 (germline): SGHKS, YYEKEE (reference sequence). CDR3 size: 14 residues. The V segment lost 4 bases and the J segment 4 bases; nucleotides outside the gene matches: 5. Here the CDR3 reads CASSRTGGGETQYF. CDR3 nucleotides: TGTGCCAGCAGCCGAACAGGGGGCGGAGAGACCCAGTACTTC.

The gene calls are TRBV4-1 and TRBJ2-7; 7 bases map to TRBD2. The CDR3 loop spans 16 amino acids. Trimming cost V 4 bases and J 4 bases; bases outside gene matches: 13. Germline CDR1 is MGHRA and CDR2 is YSYEKL. CDR3 residues: CASSRGETGGGYEQYF. The CDR3 region has the DNA TGCGCCAGCAGCCGCGGGGAAACGGGAGGAGGGTACGAGCAGTACTTC.

This sequence joins TRBV4-3 and TRBJ2-3, with 7 bases aligning to TRBD2. CDR3 length equals 15 residues. Germline CDR1 and CDR2: LGHNA and YSLEER. The V gene end was trimmed by 3 bases and the J gene end by 2 bases; junction bases not matched to a gene: 5. The CDR3 here is CASSQGGGYTDTQYF. CDR3 in DNA: TGCGCCAGCAGCCAGGGGGGGGGATACACAGATACGCAGTATTTT.

The chain couples TRBV5-6 to TRBJ2-5; weak D call: TRBD2 (6 bases). V was cut by 8 bases and J by 3 bases, with 11 bases left in between. Germline CDR1 is SGHDT and CDR2 is YYEEEE. CDR3 size: 12 residues. The CDR3 is CASGTVEETQYF. The CDR3 DNA is TGTGCCAGTGGGACTGTTGAAGAGACCCAGTACTTC.

The genes are TRBV7-9 and TRBJ1-4, with D possibly matching TRBD1 (5 bases). CDR1 and CDR2 from the germline V gene are SEHNR and FQNEAQ (reference sequence). The V gene lost 6 bases and the J gene lost 8 bases, with 19 bases spanning the gap. The CDR3 extends over 15 amino acids. This CDR3 reads CASSLGTSGREKLFF. The CDR3 DNA reads TGTGCCAGCAGTCTCGGGACCTCAGGGAGGGAAAAACTGTTTTTT.